Below, one TCR beta chain is given with its context. Its specificity is not known. This CDR3 has 15 amino acids. V was pared by 0 bases and J by 4 bases, with 11 bases between. The germline V gene encodes CDR1 SGDLS and CDR2 YYNGEE. These data belong to a study of T cells in Graves' hyperthyroidism and ophthalmopathy. Study information: Staff took peripheral blood when the initial diagnosis was made, before any treatment began. Study-wide findings and caveats: Peripheral blood also featured most of the thyroid clonotypes expanded above 0.001.

Diagnoses were established using clinical symptoms, serum thyroxine and TRAb, thyroid ultrasound and orbital computed tomography. RNA transcripts were the template for amplifying TCR beta CDR3 regions. The primer set for the first-round RT-PCR of the TCR CDR3 was HTBI. TCRdb recomputed calls from the multiplex PCR reads with MiXCR, one row per CDR3 protein. The table shows more than 300,000 distinct CDR3 sequences, with less than 20% occurring only once. This sequence originates from a man between 18 and 35 years old with Graves' ophthalmopathy. Sequenced input: blood. This sequence joins TRBV9 and TRBJ2-1; D assignment may be TRBD1 or TRBD2 (6 bases each). CDR3 bases: TGTGCCAGCAGCGTAGATGGGGGGCTGTACAATGAGCAGTTCTTC. It encodes CASSVDGGLYNEQFF.